Sequencing of this T cell receptor (beta chain) was carried out in a study of technical replicates of blood from several donors. V was shortened by 8 bases and J by 1 base, with 5 bases between the two germline ends. CDR1 and CDR2 (germline): MDHEN, SYDVKM. The CDR3 has 11 amino acids. The method was immunoSEQ multiplex PCR; TCRdb's version includes in-frame clones alone and lacks a portion of them. The sample shows roughly 85,000 clones, around 94% of them seen only once. This chain joins TRBV28 and TRBJ2-5; a possible D gene is TRBD1 (5 bases). Sequenced input: T cells isolated from PBMCs. This receptor was taken from a human donor in good health. This chain's CDR3 is CASGAQETQYF. The DNA of the CDR3 is TGTGCCAGCGGGGCCCAAGAGACCCAGTACTTC.